This T cell receptor (beta chain) was sequenced in a study of response to subunit inactivated influenza vaccine. General study results and limits: The authors proposed limited new T cell recruitment per seasonal influenza vaccination.

On this clonotype: Its specificity is not known.

MiXCR, run by TCRdb on the RT-PCR reads, gives a single entry per CDR3 protein. The sample lists 710,000 or so distinct CDR3 sequences, more than 15% occurring once. The receptor was derived from a man aged 45-60 years who received an inactivated influenza vaccine. The sample here was PBMCs from blood, taken 11 to 12 days after vaccination.

The CDR3 loop is CASSISTSGSREQYF. CDR3 nucleotides: TGTGCCAGTAGTATTTCGACTAGCGGGAGCAGGGAGCAGTACTTC. The gene calls are TRBV19 and TRBJ2-7; TRBD2 matches 12 bases. Germline V gene sequence: CDR1 LNHDA, CDR2 SQIVND (reference sequence). The V and J ends lost 3 bases and 7 bases, in that order; junction bases with no gene match: 7. The CDR3 contains 15 residues.